This T cell receptor beta chain stems from a study of blood T cell repertoires in COVID-19. Study processing details: Using reference gene primer amplification, nucleated cell counts were estimated. Generated by immunoSEQ multiplex PCR, the TCRdb table keeps only in-frame clones and is missing some. That table supplies the V and J calls and clone size; D and trimming were determined from the DNA. Of 120,000 to 150,000 clones in the sample, roughly 80% were seen once. This TCR was recovered from a human donor in a cohort sampled during active COVID-19. The sample consisted of peripheral blood.

CDR3 protein: CASSYHRSNQPQHF. The DNA of the CDR3 is TGTGCCAGCAGTTACCACCGGAGCAATCAGCCCCAGCATTTT. This sequence joins TRBV6-7 and TRBJ1-5; D unresolved. TRBV6-7 is designated an ORF whose function remains uncertain. V was shortened by 2 bases and J by 1 base, with 6 bases between the two germline ends. This CDR3 comprises 14 residues.